Listed here are 24 T cell receptor beta chains from one sample, sequenced in a study of T cells after yellow fever vaccination. TCRdb recomputed calls from the 5' RACE reads with MiXCR, one row per CDR3 protein. Of about 580,000 distinct CDR3 sequences detected, 17% appear once; the ten largest clones hold 15% to 20%. This specimen was PBMCs, taken roughly 5 days after the first yellow fever vaccination. Source of these receptors: a man between 18 and 35 years old who received the YFV17D yellow fever vaccine.

This clonotype was observed at least ten times. The chain recombines TRBV2 with TRBJ2-3, with D perhaps TRBD2 (5 bases). The V gene's germline CDR1 is SNHLY and CDR2 FYNNEI. V lost 3 bases and J lost 9, with 7 bases in between. The CDR3 has 11 residues. CDR3 DNA sequence: TGTGCCAGCAGTGATGAGGGCACGCAGTATTTT. Its protein is CASSDEGTQYF.

The chain has TRBV11-2 and TRBJ1-2; D is unclear. Trimming pared 5 bases from V and 10 bases from J, leaving 23 bases between. This CDR3 has 15 amino acids. Germline V gives CDR1 SGHAT, CDR2 FQNNGV. CDR3 loop: CASSPVSGARRNYTF. Written as DNA, the CDR3 is TGTGCCAGCAGCCCCGTATCCGGAGCCCGGAGGAACTACACCTTC.

This clonotype was seen a handful of times. CDR3: CASSQERGAGYTF. CDR3 DNA: TGCGCCAGCAGCCAAGAAAGGGGCGCGGGCTACACCTTC. This sequence joins TRBV4-3 and TRBJ1-2; a possible D gene is TRBD1 (5 bases). The V and J ends lost 0 bases and 8 bases respectively, with 10 bases between them. The CDR3 is 13 amino acids. The germline V gene has CDR1 LGHNA and CDR2 YSLEER.

As to this clonotype: This may be a read error: a much more frequent sequence differs by one nucleotide. The chain recombines TRBV5-1 with TRBJ2-1; TRBD2 matches 8 bases. CDR3 size: 17 residues. In germline, CDR1 is SGHRS, CDR2 YFSETQ. V was pared by 4 bases and J by 6 bases, with 15 bases of the junction left unmatched. CDR3 coding DNA: TGCGCCAGCAGCGCACCCTTTAGGATAGCGGGGCCCAATGAGCAGTTCTTC. It encodes CASSAPFRIAGPNEQFF.

This rearrangement joins TRBV5-1 to TRBJ1-4; weak D call: TRBD1 (5 bases). Germline assignment: CDR1 SGHRS and CDR2 YFSETQ. The CDR3 loop spans 15 amino acids. The V end was cut by 0 bases, the J end by 11 bases, with 17 bases between. In nucleotides, the CDR3 is TGCGCCAGCAGCTTGGAGGGTAGTCCCGAGGGGAAACTGTTTTTT. Translation: CASSLEGSPEGKLFF.

The gene calls are TRBV9 and TRBJ2-5; 10 positions match TRBD2. Germline V gives CDR1 SGDLS, CDR2 YYNGEE. The J segment lost 2 bases and the V segment lost 0 bases, leaving 4 bases of the junction unmatched. The CDR3 has 16 amino acids. The DNA for the CDR3 is TGTGCCAGCAGCGTAGCTAGCGGGGGTCCACAAGAGACCCAGTACTTC. This encodes CASSVASGGPQETQYF.

The rearrangement uses TRBV6-2 or TRBV6-3 and TRBJ2-7; D is unclear. V lost 5 bases to trimming and J lost 3 bases, with 14 bases between them. This CDR3 has 14 residues. The germline gives CDR1 MNHEY, CDR2 SVGEGT. The CDR3 is CASSPRGIIYEQYF. In DNA form, the CDR3 reads TGTGCCAGCAGTCCCCGTGGGATCATCTACGAGCAGTACTTC.

This clonotype has more than one count but fewer than ten. The gene calls are TRBV2 and TRBJ2-2; 12 nucleotides line up with TRBD2. This CDR3 contains 14 residues. Germline CDR1 is SNHLY and CDR2 is FYNNEI. J lost 6 bases, V lost 7 bases, and 3 bases had no gene match. CDR3 protein: CASKRTSGAGELFF. In DNA form, the CDR3 reads TGTGCCAGCAAAAGGACTAGCGGGGCCGGGGAGCTGTTTTTT.

V and J are TRBV12-3 or TRBV12-4 and TRBJ1-2; no firm D call. CDR3 length: 11 residues. Between the trimmed V and J ends, which lost 7 bases and 5 bases, there was a span of 8 bases. The CDR3 region is CASTEGYGYTF. CDR3 nucleotide sequence: TGTGCCAGCACGGAAGGGTATGGCTACACCTTC.

The chain uses TRBV20-1 and TRBJ2-7; D ambiguous. V was shortened by 2 bases and J by 4 bases, with 12 bases between the two germline ends. Germline V gives CDR1 DFQATT, CDR2 SNEGSKA (reference sequence). The CDR3 is 13 residues long. The chain's CDR3 is CSARSLSGYEQYV. The CDR3 DNA follows: TGCAGTGCTAGATCACTCTCCGGGTACGAGCAGTACGTC.

A few counts support this clonotype. The rearrangement joins TRBV7-2 to TRBJ2-1; 12 nucleotides line up with TRBD2. The CDR3 totals 15 residues. Germline trimming cut 4 bases from V and 9 bases from J; bases unmatched to any gene: 7. The V gene's germline CDR1 is SGHTA and CDR2 FQGNSA. The CDR3 nucleotides read TGTGCCAGCAGCTGGCTAGCGGGGGGGCCTGGTGAGCAGTTCTTC. Its protein product is CASSWLAGGPGEQFF. The full variable domain, its missing parts supplied by reference TRBV7-2 and TRBJ2-1, is GAGVSQSPSNKVTEKGKDVELRCDPISGHTALYWYRQSLGQGLEFLIYFQGNSAPDKSGLPSDRFSAERTGGSVSTLTIQRTQQEDSAVYLCASSWLAGGPGEQFFGPGTRLTVL.

This clonotype has just a few counts. This sequence joins TRBV4-3 and TRBJ1-4; D is ambiguous. In germline, CDR1 is LGHNA, CDR2 YSLEER. V was pared by 2 bases and J by 8 bases, with 9 bases between. CDR3 length: 13 residues. The chain's CDR3 is CASSQTRLEKLFF. The DNA of the CDR3 is TGCGCCAGCAGCCAAACAAGACTGGAAAAACTGTTTTTT.

In its sample, this clonotype was seen a few times. CDR3 sequence reads: CASSLGSGGITDTQYF. The DNA of the CDR3 is TGCGCCAGCAGCTTGGGTTCAGGGGGCATCACAGATACGCAGTATTTT. This sequence joins TRBV5-1 and TRBJ2-3; 8 bases agree with TRBD1. With 0 bases clipped from V and 2 bases from J, the junction kept 5 bases outside the gene matches. The CDR3 has 16 amino acids. Per the germline V gene, CDR1 is SGHRS and CDR2 is YFSETQ. Supplemented by reference TRBV5-1 and TRBJ2-3, the full variable domain reads KAGVTQTPRYLIKTRGQQVTLSCSPISGHRSVSWYQQTPGQGLQFLFEYFSETQRNKGNFPGRFSGRQFSNSRSEMNVSTLELGDSALYLCASSLGSGGITDTQYFGPGTRLTVL.

V usage is TRBV4-3 and J usage is TRBJ2-3; 7 bases agree with TRBD1. This CDR3 is 16 amino acids long. V shed 0 bases and J 4 bases; nucleotides not matched to a gene: 7. Germline V gives CDR1 LGHNA, CDR2 YSLEER. The CDR3 region has the DNA TGCGCCAGCAGCCAAGATCGAACAGGGGCATCAGATACGCAGTATTTT. Its translation: CASSQDRTGASDTQYF.

The gene calls are TRBV6-2 or TRBV6-3 and TRBJ2-1, with 15 bases identical to TRBD2. Germline V gives CDR1 MNHEY, CDR2 SVGEGT. This CDR3 has 18 residues. Trimming removed 7 bases from V and 4 bases from J; junction bases left unmatched: 11. CDR3 DNA sequence: TGTGCCAGCACCAGAGGGACTAGCGGGGGGCCGGGGTACAATGAGCAGTTCTTC. Translated: CASTRGTSGGPGYNEQFF.

The sample holds a few counts of this clonotype. V usage is TRBV18 and J usage is TRBJ1-1; D gene ambiguous. Germline CDR1 reads KGHSH; CDR2 reads LQKENI. V gave up 2 bases and J gave up 0 bases, with 10 bases separating them. CDR3 size: 15 residues. CDR3 loop: CASSPIEVVNTEAFF. The CDR3, as DNA: TGTGCCAGCTCACCAATCGAGGTAGTGAACACTGAAGCTTTCTTT.

This sequence joins TRBV6-1 and TRBJ1-4; the D gene is possibly TRBD1 (5 bases). CDR1 and CDR2 from the germline V gene are MNHNS and SASEGT. V lost 7 bases to trimming and J lost 5 bases, with 11 bases between them. The CDR3 is 13 amino acids. As DNA, the CDR3 is TGTGCCAGCAAAAGGACAATCAATGAAAAACTGTTTTTT. Encoded protein: CASKRTINEKLFF.

The genes are TRBV6-5 and TRBJ2-2; D call uncertain. CDR1 MNHEY and CDR2 SVGAGI come from the germline V gene. Trimming shortened V by 4 bases and J by 3 bases, and 12 bases separated the two germline ends. The CDR3 spans 15 residues. CDR3 residues: CASSLVLPHTGELFF. In nucleotides, the CDR3 is TGTGCCAGCAGTTTGGTCTTACCGCACACCGGGGAGCTGTTTTTT.

This clonotype was seen at least ten times. The V gene is TRBV7-2, the J gene TRBJ2-5, with a weak D call TRBD2 (6 bases). Germline V CDR1 and CDR2: SGHTA, FQGNSA. Trimming removed 6 bases from V and 2 bases from J, with 10 bases in between. CDR3 size: 13 residues. The CDR3 coding sequence is TGTGCCAGCAGTCGGGGGTCACAAGAGACCCAGTACTTC. Protein product: CASSRGSQETQYF.

This clonotype was seen ten or more times. This chain uses TRBV18 with TRBJ1-5; a weak D match, TRBD1 (5 bases). The germline V and J ends were trimmed by 1 base and 4 bases, with 11 bases remaining between them. This CDR3 is built from 15 residues. Per the germline V gene, CDR1 is KGHSH and CDR2 is LQKENI. The CDR3 sequence is CASSPLQGFNQPQHF. The CDR3 DNA follows: TGTGCCAGCTCACCACTTCAGGGTTTTAATCAGCCCCAGCATTTT.

The J gene is TRBJ2-7, the V gene TRBV14; 9 bases map to TRBD1. V trimming: 4 bases; J trimming: 0 bases; junction bases outside the gene matches: 4. The germline gives CDR1 SGHDN, CDR2 FVKESK. This CDR3 is built from 15 residues. The CDR3 DNA sequence: TGTGCCAGCAGCCTGGGGACAGGGAACTCCTACGAGCAGTACGTC. Encoded protein: CASSLGTGNSYEQYV.

This clonotype was detected many times. This chain links TRBV6-5 with TRBJ2-3; the D gene is possibly TRBD1 (5 bases). Germline CDR1 is MNHEY and CDR2 is SVGAGI. There are 15 residues in the CDR3. Between the trimmed V and J ends, which lost 2 bases and 0 bases, there was a span of 9 bases. CDR3 protein: CASSYDSASTDTQYF. CDR3 sequence (DNA): TGTGCCAGCAGTTACGACAGCGCTAGCACAGATACGCAGTATTTT.

The chain carries TRBV29-1 and TRBJ1-3; unclear D gene. V was pared by 7 bases and J by 2 bases, with 6 bases between. Germline values: CDR1 SQVTM, CDR2 ANQGSEA. The CDR3 runs to 11 residues. CDR3 region: CSAGTGNTIYF. The DNA for the CDR3 is TGCAGCGCGGGGACTGGAAACACCATATATTTT.

This clonotype was seen a few times. In DNA form, the CDR3 reads TGTGCCAGCAGCCAAGTCGGAGGAGACTATGGCTACACCTTC. It yields the protein CASSQVGGDYGYTF. The V and J genes are TRBV3-1 and TRBJ1-2; D remains ambiguous. CDR1 and CDR2 from the germline V gene are LGHDT and YNNKEL (reference sequence). Trimming shortened V by 1 base and J by 3 bases, and 9 bases separated the two germline ends. The CDR3 is made up of 14 amino acids.